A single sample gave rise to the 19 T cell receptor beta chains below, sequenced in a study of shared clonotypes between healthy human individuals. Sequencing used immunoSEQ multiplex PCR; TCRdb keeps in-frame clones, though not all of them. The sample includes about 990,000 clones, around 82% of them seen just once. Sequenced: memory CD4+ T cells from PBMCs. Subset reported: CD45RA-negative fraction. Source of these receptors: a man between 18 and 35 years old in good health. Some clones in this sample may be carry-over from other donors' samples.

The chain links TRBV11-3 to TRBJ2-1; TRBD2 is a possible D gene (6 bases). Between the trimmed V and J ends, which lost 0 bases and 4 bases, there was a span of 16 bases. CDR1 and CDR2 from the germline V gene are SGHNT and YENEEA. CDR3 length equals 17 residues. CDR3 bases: TGTGCCAGCAGCTTAGAGGGAACGGCGGGACCGTACAATGAGCAGTTCTTC. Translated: CASSLEGTAGPYNEQFF.

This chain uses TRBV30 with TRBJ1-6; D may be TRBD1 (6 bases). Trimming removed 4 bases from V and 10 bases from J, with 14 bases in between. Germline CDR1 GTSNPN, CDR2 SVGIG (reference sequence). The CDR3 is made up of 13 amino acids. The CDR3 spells CAWMGRGDSPLHF. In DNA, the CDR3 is TGTGCCTGGATGGGAAGGGGGGACTCACCCCTCCACTTT.

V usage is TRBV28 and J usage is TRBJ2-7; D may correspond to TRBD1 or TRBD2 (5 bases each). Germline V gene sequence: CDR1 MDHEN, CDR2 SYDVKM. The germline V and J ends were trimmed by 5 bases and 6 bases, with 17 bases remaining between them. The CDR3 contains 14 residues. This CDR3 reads CASSPPAGAGEQYF. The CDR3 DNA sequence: TGTGCCAGCAGTCCACCGGCCGGGGCGGGCGAGCAGTACTTC.

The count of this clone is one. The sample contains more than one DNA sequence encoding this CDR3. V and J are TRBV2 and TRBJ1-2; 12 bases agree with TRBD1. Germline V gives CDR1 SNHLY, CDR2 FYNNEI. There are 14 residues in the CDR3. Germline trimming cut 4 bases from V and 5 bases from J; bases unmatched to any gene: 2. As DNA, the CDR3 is TGTGCCAGCAGTGTGGGACAGGGGGCGTATGGCTACACCTTC. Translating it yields CASSVGQGAYGYTF. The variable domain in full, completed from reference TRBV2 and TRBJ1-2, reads EPEVTQTPSHQVTQMGQEVILRCVPISNHLYFYWYRQILGQKVEFLVSFYNNEISEKSEIFDDQFSVERPDGSNFTLKIRSTKLEDSAMYFCASSVGQGAYGYTFGSGTRLTVV.

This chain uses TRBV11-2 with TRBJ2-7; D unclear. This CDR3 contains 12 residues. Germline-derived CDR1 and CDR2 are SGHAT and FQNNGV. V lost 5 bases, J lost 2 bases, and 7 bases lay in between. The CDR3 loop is CASSLLTYEQYF. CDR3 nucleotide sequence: TGTGCCAGCAGCCTACTAACCTACGAGCAGTACTTC.

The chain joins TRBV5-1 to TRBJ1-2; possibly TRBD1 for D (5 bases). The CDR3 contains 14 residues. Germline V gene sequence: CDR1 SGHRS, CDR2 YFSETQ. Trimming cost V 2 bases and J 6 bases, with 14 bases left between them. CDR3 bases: TGCGCCAGCAGCTTAATTAGGGGAATGGATGGCTACACCTTC. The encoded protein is CASSLIRGMDGYTF.

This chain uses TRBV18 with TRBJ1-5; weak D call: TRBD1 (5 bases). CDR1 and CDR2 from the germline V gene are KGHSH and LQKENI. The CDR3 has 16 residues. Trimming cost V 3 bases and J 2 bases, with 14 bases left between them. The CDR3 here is CASSPVEGTGNQPQHF. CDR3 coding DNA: TGTGCCAGCTCACCGGTCGAAGGGACGGGCAATCAGCCCCAGCATTTT.

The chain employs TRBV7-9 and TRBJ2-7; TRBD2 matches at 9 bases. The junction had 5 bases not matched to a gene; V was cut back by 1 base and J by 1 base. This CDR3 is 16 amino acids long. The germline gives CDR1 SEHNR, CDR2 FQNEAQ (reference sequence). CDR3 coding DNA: TGTGCCAGCAGCTTAGTTCCTCTAGCGGGATCCTACGAGCAGTACTTC. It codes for CASSLVPLAGSYEQYF.

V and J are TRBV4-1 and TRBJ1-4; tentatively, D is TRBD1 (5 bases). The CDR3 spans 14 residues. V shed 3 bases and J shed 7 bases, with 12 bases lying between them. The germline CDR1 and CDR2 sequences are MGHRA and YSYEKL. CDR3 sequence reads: CASSHGGEGEKLFF. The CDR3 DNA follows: TGCGCCAGCAGCCATGGGGGAGAGGGTGAAAAACTGTTTTTT.

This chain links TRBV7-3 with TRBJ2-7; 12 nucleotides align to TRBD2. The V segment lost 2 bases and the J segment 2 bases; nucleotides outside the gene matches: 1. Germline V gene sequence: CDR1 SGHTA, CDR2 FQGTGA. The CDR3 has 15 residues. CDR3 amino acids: CASSLGLAGTYEQYF. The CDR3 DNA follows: TGTGCCAGCAGCTTAGGACTAGCGGGAACCTACGAGCAGTACTTC.

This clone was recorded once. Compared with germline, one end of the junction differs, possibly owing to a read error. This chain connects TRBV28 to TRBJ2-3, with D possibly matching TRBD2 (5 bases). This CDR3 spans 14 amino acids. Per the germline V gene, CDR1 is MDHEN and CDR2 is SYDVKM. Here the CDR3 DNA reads TGTGCCAGCAGTTTCGGGTCTAGCAAAGATACGCAGTATTTT. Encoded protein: CASSFGSSKDTQYF.

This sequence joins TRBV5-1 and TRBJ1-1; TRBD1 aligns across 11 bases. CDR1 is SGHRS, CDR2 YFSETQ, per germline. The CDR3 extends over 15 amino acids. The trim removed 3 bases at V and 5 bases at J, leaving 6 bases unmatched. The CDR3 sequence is CASSWGQGVRTEAFF. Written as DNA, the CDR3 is TGCGCCAGCAGCTGGGGACAGGGGGTGAGGACTGAAGCTTTCTTT.

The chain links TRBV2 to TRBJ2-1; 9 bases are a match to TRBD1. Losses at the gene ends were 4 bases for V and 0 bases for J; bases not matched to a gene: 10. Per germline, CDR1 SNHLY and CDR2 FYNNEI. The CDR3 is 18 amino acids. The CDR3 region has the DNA TGTGCCAGCAGTGTACCGAGGACAGGGGAGAGCTCCTACAATGAGCAGTTCTTC. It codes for CASSVPRTGESSYNEQFF.

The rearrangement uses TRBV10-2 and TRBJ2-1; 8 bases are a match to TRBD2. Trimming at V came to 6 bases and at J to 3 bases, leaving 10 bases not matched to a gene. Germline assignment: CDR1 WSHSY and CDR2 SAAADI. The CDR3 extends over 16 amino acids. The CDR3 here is CASRNPRTSYYNEQFF. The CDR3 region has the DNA TGCGCCAGCAGGAACCCCCGGACTAGCTACTACAATGAGCAGTTCTTC.

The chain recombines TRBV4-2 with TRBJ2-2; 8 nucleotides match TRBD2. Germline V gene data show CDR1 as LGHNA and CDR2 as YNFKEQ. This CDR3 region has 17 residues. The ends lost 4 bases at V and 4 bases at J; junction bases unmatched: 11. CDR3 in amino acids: CASSPRTRGGPTGELFF. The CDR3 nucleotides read TGTGCCAGCAGCCCGAGAACTCGGGGGGGGCCCACCGGGGAGCTGTTTTTT.

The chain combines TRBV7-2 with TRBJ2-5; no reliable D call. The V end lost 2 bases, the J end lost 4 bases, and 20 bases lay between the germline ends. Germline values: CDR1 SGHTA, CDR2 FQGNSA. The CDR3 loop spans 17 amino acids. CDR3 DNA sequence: TGTGCCAGCAGCTTAAATAACCCTCGGGTTTTAGGAGAGACCCAGTACTTC. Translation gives CASSLNNPRVLGETQYF.

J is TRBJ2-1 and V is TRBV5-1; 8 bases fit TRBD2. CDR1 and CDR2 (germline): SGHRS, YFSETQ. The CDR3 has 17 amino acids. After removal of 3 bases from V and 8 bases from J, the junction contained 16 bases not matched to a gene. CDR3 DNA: TGCGCCAGCAGCTCCTCCGGGGCGGGAGGTGGAGGGGATGAGCAGTTCTTC. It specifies CASSSSGAGGGGDEQFF.

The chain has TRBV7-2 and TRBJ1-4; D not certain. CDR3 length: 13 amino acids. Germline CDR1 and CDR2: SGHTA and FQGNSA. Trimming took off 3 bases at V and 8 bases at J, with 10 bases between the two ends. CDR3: CASSFLPREKLFF. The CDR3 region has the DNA TGTGCCAGCAGCTTTCTCCCTAGGGAAAAACTGTTTTTT. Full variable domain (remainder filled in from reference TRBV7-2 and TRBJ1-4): GAGVSQSPSNKVTEKGKDVELRCDPISGHTALYWYRQSLGQGLEFLIYFQGNSAPDKSGLPSDRFSAERTGGSVSTLTIQRTQQEDSAVYLCASSFLPREKLFFGSGTQLSVL.

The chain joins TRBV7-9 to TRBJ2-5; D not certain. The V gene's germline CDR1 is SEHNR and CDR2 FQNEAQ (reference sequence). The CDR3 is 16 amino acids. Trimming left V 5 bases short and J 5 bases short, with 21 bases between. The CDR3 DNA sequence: TGTGCCAGCAGCCCAAAAAGGCCCCTTCTAGGCGAGACCCAGTACTTC. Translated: CASSPKRPLLGETQYF.